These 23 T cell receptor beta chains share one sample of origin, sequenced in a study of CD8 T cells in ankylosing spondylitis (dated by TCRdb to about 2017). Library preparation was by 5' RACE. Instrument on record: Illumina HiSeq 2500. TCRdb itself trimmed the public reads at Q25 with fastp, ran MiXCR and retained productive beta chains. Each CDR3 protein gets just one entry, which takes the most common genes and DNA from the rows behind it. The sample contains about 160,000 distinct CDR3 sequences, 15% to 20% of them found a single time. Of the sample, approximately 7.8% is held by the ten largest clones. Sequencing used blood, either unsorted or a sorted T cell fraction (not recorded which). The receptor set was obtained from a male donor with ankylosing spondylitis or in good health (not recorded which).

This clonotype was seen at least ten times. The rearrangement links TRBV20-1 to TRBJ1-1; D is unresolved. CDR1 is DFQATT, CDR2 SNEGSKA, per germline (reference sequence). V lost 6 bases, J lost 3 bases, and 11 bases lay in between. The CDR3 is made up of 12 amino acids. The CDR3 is CSAVQRDTEAFF. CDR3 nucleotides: TGCAGTGCCGTCCAGCGGGACACTGAAGCTTTCTTT.

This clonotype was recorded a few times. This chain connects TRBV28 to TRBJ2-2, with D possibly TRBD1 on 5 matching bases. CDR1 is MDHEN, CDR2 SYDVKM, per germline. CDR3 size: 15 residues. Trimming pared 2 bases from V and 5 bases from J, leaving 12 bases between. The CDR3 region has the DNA TGTGCCAGCAGTTTAGTAGGGGTGAGGACCGGGGAGCTGTTTTTT. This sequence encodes CASSLVGVRTGELFF.

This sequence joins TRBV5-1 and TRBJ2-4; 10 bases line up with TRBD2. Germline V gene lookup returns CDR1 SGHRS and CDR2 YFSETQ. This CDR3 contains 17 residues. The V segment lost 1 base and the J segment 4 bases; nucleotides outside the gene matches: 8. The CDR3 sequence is CASSLRGAGGPKNIQYF. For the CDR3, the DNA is TGCGCCAGCAGCTTGCGAGGAGCGGGAGGGCCTAAAAACATTCAGTACTTC. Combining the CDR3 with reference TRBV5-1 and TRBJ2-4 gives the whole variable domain KAGVTQTPRYLIKTRGQQVTLSCSPISGHRSVSWYQQTPGQGLQFLFEYFSETQRNKGNFPGRFSGRQFSNSRSEMNVSTLELGDSALYLCASSLRGAGGPKNIQYFGAGTRLSVL.

Written as DNA, the CDR3 is TGTGCCAGCAGTTTAGGACAGGGTATCGGCCGTTACATCAATGAGCAGTTCTTC. Protein: CASSLGQGIGRYINEQFF. J is TRBJ2-1 and V is TRBV28; 8 nucleotides align to TRBD1. Per germline, CDR1 MDHEN and CDR2 SYDVKM. J lost 6 bases, V lost 2 bases, and 15 bases had no gene match. The CDR3 totals 18 residues.

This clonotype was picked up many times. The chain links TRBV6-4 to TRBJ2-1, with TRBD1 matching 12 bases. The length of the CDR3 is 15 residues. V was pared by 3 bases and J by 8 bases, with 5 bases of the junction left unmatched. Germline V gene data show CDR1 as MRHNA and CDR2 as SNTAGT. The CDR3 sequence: CASSEGTGGLYEQFF. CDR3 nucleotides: TGTGCCAGCAGTGAAGGGACAGGGGGCTTGTATGAGCAGTTCTTC.

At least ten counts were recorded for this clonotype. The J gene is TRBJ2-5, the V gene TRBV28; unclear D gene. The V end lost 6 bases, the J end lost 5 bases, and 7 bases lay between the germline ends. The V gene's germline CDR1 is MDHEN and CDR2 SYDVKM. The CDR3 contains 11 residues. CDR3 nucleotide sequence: TGTGCCAGCAGCCTTCGGGAGACCCAGTACTTC. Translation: CASSLRETQYF.

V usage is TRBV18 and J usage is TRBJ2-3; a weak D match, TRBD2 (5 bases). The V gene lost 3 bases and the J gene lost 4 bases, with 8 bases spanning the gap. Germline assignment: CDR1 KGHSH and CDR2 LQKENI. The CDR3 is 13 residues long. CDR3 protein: CASSPDSADTQYF. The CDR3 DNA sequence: TGTGCCAGCTCACCGGACTCGGCAGATACGCAGTATTTT.

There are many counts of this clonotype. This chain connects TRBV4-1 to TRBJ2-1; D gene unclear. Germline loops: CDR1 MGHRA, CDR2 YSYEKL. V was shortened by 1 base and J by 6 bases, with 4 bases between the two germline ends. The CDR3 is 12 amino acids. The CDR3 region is CASSQALNEQFF. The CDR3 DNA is TGCGCCAGCAGCCAAGCCCTCAATGAGCAGTTCTTC.

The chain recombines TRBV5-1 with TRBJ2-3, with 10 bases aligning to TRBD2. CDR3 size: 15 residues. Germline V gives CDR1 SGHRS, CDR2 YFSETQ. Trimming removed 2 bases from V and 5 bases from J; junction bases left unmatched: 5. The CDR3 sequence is CASSLSGRAGDTQYF. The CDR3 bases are TGCGCCAGCAGCTTAAGCGGGAGGGCCGGAGATACGCAGTATTTT.

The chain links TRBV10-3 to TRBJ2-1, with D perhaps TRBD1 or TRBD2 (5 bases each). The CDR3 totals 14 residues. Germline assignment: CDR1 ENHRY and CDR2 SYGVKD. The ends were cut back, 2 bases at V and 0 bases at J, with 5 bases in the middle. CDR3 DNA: TGTGCCATCAGTGAGGGGGGCTCCTACAATGAGCAGTTCTTC. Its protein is CAISEGGSYNEQFF.

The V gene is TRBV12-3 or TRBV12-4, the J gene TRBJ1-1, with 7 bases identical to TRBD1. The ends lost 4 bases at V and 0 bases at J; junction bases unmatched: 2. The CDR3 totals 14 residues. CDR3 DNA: TGTGCCAGCAGTTGGGGACAGATGAACACTGAAGCTTTCTTT. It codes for CASSWGQMNTEAFF.

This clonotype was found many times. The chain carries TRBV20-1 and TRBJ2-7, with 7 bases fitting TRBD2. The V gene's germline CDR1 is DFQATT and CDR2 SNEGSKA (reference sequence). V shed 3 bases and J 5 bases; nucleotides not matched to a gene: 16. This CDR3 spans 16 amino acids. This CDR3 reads CSARDWVSGKVNEQYF. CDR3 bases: TGCAGTGCTAGGGATTGGGTCAGCGGGAAGGTCAACGAGCAGTACTTC.

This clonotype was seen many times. This CDR3 reads CASSQAGLFNQPQHF. CDR3 nucleotide sequence: TGTGCCAGCAGCCAGGCCGGACTGTTCAATCAGCCCCAGCATTTT. The genes are TRBV3-1 and TRBJ1-5; D is ambiguous. Germline V gives CDR1 LGHDT, CDR2 YNNKEL (reference sequence). With 3 bases removed from V and 3 bases from J, the gap between germline ends came to 12 bases. CDR3 length equals 15 residues.

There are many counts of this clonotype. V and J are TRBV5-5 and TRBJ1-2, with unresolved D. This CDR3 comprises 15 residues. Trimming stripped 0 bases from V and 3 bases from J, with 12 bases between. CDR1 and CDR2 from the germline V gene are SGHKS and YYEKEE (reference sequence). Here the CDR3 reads CASSLEFQAHYGYTF. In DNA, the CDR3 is TGTGCCAGCAGCTTGGAGTTCCAGGCACACTATGGCTACACCTTC.

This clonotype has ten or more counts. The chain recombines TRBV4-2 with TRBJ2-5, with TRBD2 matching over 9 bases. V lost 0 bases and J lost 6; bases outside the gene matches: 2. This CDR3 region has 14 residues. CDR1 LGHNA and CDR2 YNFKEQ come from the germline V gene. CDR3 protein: CASSQEGLAQTQYF. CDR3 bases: TGTGCCAGCAGCCAAGAGGGACTAGCTCAGACCCAGTACTTC.

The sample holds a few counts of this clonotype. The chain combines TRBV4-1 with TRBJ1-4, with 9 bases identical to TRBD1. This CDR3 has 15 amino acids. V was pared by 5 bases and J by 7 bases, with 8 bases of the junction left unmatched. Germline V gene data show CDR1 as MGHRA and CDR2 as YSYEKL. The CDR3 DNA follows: TGCGCCAGCAGCGCACAGGGGGCGCCTGGTGAAAAACTGTTTTTT. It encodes CASSAQGAPGEKLFF.

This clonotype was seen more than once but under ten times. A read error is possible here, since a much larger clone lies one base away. CDR3 coding DNA: TGTGCCAGCAGTTCGCCCCCCCAGATCGAGGCCCAGTACTTC. Translation: CASSSPPQIEAQYF. V gene TRBV12-3 or TRBV12-4 combines with J gene TRBJ2-5; D gene unclear. V lost 4 bases and J 9 bases, leaving 18 bases between the germline ends. The CDR3 runs to 14 residues.

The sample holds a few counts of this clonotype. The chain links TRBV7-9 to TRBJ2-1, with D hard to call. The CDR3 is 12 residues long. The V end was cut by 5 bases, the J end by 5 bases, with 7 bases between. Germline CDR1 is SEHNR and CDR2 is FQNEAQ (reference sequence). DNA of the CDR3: TGTGCCAGCAGCCCAATCCACAATGAGCAGTTCTTC. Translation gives CASSPIHNEQFF.

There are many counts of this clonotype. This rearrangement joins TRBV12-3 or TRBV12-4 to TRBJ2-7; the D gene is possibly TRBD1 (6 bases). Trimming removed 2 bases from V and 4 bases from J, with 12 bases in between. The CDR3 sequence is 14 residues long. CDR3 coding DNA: TGTGCCAGCAGTTTACAGGGGAACATGTACGAGCAGTACTTC. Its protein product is CASSLQGNMYEQYF.

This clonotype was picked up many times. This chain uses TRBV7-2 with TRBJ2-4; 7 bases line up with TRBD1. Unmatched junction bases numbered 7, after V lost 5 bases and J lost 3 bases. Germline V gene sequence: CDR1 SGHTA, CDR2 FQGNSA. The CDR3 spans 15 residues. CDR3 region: CASSPRGMDKNIQYF. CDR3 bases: TGTGCCAGCAGCCCCAGGGGGATGGACAAAAACATTCAGTACTTC.

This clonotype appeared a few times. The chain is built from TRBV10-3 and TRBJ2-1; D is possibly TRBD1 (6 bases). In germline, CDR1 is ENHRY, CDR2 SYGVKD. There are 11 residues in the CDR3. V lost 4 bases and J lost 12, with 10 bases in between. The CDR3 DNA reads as TGTGCCATCAGTGGGGGGCGGAGGCAGTTCTTC. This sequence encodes CAISGGRRQFF.

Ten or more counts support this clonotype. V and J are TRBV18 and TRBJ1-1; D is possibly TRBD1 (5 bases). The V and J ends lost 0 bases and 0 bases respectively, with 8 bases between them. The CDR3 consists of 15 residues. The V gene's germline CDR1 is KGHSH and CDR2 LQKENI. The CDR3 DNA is TGTGCCAGCTCACCACCGCGGACACTGAACACTGAAGCTTTCTTT. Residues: CASSPPRTLNTEAFF.

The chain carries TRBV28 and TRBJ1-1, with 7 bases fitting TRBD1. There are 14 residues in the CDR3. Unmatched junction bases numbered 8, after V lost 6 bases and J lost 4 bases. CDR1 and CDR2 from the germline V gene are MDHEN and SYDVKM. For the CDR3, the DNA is TGTGCCAGCAGATCAGGGGGAACTGTCACTGAAGCTTTCTTT. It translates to CASRSGGTVTEAFF.